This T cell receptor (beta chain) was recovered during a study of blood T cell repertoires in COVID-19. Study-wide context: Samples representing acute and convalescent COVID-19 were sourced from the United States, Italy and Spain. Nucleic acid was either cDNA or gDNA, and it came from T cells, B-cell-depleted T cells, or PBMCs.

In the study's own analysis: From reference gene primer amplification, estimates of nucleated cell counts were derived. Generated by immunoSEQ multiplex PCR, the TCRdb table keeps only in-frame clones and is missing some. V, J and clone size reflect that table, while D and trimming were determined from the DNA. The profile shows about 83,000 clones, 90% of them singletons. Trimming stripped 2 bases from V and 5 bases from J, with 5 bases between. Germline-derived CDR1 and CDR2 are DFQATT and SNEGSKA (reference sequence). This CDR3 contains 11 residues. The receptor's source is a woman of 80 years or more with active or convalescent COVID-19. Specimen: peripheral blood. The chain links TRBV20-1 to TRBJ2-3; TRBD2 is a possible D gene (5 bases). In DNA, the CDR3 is TGCAGTGCTAGACGGGAAGATACGCAGTATTTT. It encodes CSARREDTQYF.